The present entry profiles one TCR beta chain with its context. The authors' processing: Estimates of nucleated cell counts were drawn from the amplification of reference gene primers. The repertoire was sequenced with immunoSEQ multiplex PCR; TCRdb's copy has only in-frame clones and lacks some. The V and J calls and clone size come from that table; D and trimming were worked out from the DNA. Seen here are 130,000 to 150,000 clones, approximately 90% observed once, and the top ten hold 1.5% to 2%. These data belong to a study of blood T cell repertoires in COVID-19. Study-level information: Donors in the United States, Italy and Spain gave samples during acute or convalescent COVID-19. From T cells, B-cell-depleted T cells, or PBMCs came the material, which was cDNA or gDNA.

Sequences were obtained from peripheral blood. This TCR was recovered from a human donor in a cohort sampled during active COVID-19.

CDR3 loop: CASSWEWENEAFF. The DNA for the CDR3 is TGTGCCAGCAGCTGGGAGTGGGAGAATGAAGCTTTCTTT. This chain joins TRBV11-2 and TRBJ1-1; no clear D. V shed 4 bases and J shed 7 bases, with 13 bases lying between them. The CDR3 has 13 amino acids. CDR1 and CDR2 (germline): SGHAT, FQNNGV.